This T cell receptor (beta chain) is drawn from a study of a mutant IDH1 vaccine in newly diagnosed glioma. Time point indicated: week 11, during vaccination. One vaccine dose held 300 ug of mutant IDH1 20-mer peptide and came with topical imiquimod. Germline V gene lookup returns CDR1 SQVTM and CDR2 ANQGSEA. Trimming left V 4 bases short and J 6 bases short, with 13 bases between. The CDR3 loop spans 13 amino acids. A word on this clone: Its target is not known.

Using immunoSEQ multiplex PCR, the repertoire was profiled, and TCRdb retains in-frame clones only, with some absent. The sample includes about 130,000 clones, around four fifths seen only once; the top ten take 4.5% to 7%. The rearrangement joins TRBV29-1 to TRBJ1-5; the D gene is possibly TRBD1 (5 bases). This clonotype originated in a man aged 40-55 years with glioma. The specimen was PBMCs, collected from a glioma patient whose treatment included an IDH1 peptide vaccine. The CDR3: CSVAATVGQPQHF. As DNA, the CDR3 is TGCAGCGTTGCTGCGACAGTAGGTCAGCCCCAGCATTTT.